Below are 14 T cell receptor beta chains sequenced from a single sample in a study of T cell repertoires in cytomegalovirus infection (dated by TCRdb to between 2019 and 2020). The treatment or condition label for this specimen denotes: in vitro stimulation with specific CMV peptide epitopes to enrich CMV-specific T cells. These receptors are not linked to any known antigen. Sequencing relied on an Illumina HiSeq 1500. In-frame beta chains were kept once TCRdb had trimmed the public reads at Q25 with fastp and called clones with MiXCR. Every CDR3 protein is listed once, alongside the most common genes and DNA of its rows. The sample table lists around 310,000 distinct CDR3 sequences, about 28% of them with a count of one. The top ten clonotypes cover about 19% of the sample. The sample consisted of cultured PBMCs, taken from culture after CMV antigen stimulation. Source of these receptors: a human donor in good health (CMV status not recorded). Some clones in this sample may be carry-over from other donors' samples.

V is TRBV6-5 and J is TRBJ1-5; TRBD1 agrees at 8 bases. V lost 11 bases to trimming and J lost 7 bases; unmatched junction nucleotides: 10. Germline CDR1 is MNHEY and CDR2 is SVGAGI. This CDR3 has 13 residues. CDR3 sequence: CAGSTGEGQPQHF. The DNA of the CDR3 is TGTGCCGGATCGACAGGGGAGGGACAGCCCCAGCATTTT.

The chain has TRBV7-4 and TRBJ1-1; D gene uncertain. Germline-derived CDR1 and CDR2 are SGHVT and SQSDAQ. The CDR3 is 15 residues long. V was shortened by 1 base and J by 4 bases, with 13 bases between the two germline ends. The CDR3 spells CASSLVWQSSTEAFF. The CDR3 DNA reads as TGTGCCAGCAGCTTAGTTTGGCAGTCATCCACTGAAGCTTTCTTT.

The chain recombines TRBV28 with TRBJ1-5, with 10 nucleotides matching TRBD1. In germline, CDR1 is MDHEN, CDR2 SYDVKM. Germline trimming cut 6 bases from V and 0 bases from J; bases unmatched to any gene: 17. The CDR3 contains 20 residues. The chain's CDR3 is CASSSPRDRGPHYSNQPQHF. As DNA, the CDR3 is TGTGCCAGCAGCTCGCCCCGGGACAGGGGCCCCCATTATAGCAATCAGCCCCAGCATTTT.

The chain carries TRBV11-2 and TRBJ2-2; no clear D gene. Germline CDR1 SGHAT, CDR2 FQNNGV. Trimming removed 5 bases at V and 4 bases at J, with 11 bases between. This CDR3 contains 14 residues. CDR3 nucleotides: TGTGCCAGCAGCCCGATCAGGATCACCGGGGAGCTGTTTTTT. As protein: CASSPIRITGELFF.

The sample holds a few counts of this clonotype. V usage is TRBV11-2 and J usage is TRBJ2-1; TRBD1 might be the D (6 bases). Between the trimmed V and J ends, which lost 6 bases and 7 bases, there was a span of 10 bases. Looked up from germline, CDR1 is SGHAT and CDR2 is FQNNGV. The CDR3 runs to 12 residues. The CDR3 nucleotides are TGTGCCAGCAGGCTAAGGGGGAATGAGCAGTTCTTC. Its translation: CASRLRGNEQFF. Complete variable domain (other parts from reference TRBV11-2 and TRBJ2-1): EAGVAQSPRYKIIEKRQSVAFWCNPISGHATLYWYQQILGQGPKLLIQFQNNGVVDDSQLPKDRFSAERLKGVDSTLKIQPAKLEDSAVYLCASRLRGNEQFFGPGTRLTVL.

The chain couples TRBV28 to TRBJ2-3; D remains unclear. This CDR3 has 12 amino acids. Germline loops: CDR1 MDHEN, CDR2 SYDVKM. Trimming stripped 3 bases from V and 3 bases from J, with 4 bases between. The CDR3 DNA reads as TGTGCCAGCAGTTTGTGGACAGATACGCAGTATTTT. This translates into CASSLWTDTQYF. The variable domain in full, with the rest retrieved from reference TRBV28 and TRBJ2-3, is DVKVTQSSRYLVKRTGEKVFLECVQDMDHENMFWYRQDPGLGLRLIYFSYDVKMKEKGDIPEGYSVSREKKERFSLILESASTNQTSMYLCASSLWTDTQYFGPGTRLTVL.

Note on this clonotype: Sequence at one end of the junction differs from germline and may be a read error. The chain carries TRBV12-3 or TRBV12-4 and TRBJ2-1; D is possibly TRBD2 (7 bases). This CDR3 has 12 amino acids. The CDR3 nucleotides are TGTGCCGGCAGTAGGGGGGGAAATGAGCAGTTCTTC. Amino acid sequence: CAGSRGGNEQFF.

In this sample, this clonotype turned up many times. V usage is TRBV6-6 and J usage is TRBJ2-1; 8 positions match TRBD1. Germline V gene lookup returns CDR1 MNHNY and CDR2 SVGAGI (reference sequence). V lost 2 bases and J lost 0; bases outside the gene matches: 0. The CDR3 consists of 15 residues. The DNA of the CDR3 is TGTGCCAGCAGTTACGGGACAGGCTCCTACAATGAGCAGTTCTTC. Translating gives CASSYGTGSYNEQFF.

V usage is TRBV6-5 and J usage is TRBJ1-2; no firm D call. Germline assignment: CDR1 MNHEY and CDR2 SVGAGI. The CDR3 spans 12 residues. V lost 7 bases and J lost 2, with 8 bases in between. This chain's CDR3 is CASTTSNYGYTF. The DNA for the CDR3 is TGTGCCAGCACAACAAGCAACTATGGCTACACCTTC.

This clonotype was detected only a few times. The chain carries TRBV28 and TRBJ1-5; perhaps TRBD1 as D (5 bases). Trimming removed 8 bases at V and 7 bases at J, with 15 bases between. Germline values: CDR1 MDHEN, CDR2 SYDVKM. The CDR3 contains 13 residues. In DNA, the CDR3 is TGTGCCAGCTTTATCAGGGTTGGCCAGCCCCAGCATTTT. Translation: CASFIRVGQPQHF.

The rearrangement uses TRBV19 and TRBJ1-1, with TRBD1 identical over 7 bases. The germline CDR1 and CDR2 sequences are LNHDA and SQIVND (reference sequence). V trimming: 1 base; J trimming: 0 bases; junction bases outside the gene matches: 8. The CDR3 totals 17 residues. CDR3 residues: CASSIGTGAPMNTEAFF. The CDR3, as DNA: TGTGCCAGTAGTATAGGGACAGGCGCGCCCATGAACACTGAAGCTTTCTTT.

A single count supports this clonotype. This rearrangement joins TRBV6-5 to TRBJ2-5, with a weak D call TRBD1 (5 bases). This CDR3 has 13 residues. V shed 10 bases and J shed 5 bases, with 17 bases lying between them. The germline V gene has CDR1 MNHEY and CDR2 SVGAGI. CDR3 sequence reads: CANRRRGGETQYF. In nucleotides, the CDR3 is TGTGCCAACAGAAGAAGGGGTGGCGAGACCCAGTACTTC.

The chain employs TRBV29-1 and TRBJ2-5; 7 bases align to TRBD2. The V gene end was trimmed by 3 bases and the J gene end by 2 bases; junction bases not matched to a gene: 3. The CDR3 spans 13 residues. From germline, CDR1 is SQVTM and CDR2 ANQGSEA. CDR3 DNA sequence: TGCAGCGTTGACACGGGGGGTCAAGAGACCCAGTACTTC. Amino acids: CSVDTGGQETQYF.

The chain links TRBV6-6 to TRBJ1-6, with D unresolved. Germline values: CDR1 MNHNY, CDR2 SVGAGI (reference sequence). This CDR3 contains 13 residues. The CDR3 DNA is TGTGCGATCCAGACGGGATCCAATTCACCCCTCCACTTT. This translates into CAIQTGSNSPLHF.